The 25 T cell receptor beta chains below were found in one sample sequenced in a study of beta chain features in type 1 diabetes (dated by TCRdb to 2016 to 2018). Library generation was performed with the immunoSEQ multiplex PCR assay. The entire amount of isolated RNA was reverse transcribed using the High Capacity cDNA Reverse Transcription Kit, so the sequenced TCRB transcripts were expressed ones. The clones in this table, taken by TCRdb from immuneACCESS, are in-frame only. Not every clone is retained; where verified, under half of the shortfall comes from an unresolved V gene, and the cause of the rest is unknown. For this sample the table gives under 550,000 clones, of which about 10% were detected only once. Approximately 0.05% of the sample is taken by the ten largest. The material sequenced was naive CD4+ T cells from blood. Taken with the paper, the label for cell subset or site translates to: true naive CD4+ T cells. The receptors were sampled from a young woman in good health.

Comment on this clone: Germline and junction disagree at one end, which may indicate a read error. This chain uses TRBV7-7 with TRBJ2-1; D is possibly TRBD2 (6 bases). Germline V lookup: CDR1 SSHAT, CDR2 FNYEAQ (reference sequence). The CDR3 totals 13 residues. CDR3 bases: TGTGCTAGCAGCTTCCACGACGGGGGAGAGCAGTTCTTC. Translation: CASSFHDGGEQFF.

In its sample, this clone was seen a few times. This chain joins TRBV13 and TRBJ2-7; D is unresolved. The CDR3 has 14 amino acids. The V gene lost 5 bases and the J gene lost 1 base, with 12 bases spanning the gap. In germline, CDR1 is PRHDT, CDR2 FYEKMQ (reference sequence). CDR3 protein: CASSPPARSYEQYV. CDR3 nucleotides: TGTGCCAGCAGCCCACCGGCGAGATCCTACGAGCAGTACGTC.

The gene calls are TRBV7-9 and TRBJ1-2, with unresolved D. This CDR3 has 14 residues. Germline CDR1 is SEHNR and CDR2 is FQNEAQ (reference sequence). The germline V and J ends were trimmed by 5 bases and 8 bases, with 18 bases remaining between them. CDR3 in amino acids: CASSGFSGLEGYTF. In nucleotides, the CDR3 is TGTGCCAGCAGCGGTTTTTCGGGGTTGGAGGGCTACACCTTC.

V is TRBV29-1 and J is TRBJ2-3; 8 nucleotides line up with TRBD1. The CDR3 sequence is 14 residues long. Germline V CDR1 and CDR2: SQVTM, ANQGSEA. V shed 3 bases, J shed 4 bases, and the junction held 6 bases outside the gene matches. The CDR3 sequence is CSVDGQGAADTQYF. The DNA of the CDR3 is TGCAGCGTTGACGGGCAGGGGGCGGCAGATACGCAGTATTTT.

The chain couples TRBV5-1 to TRBJ2-7; no clear D. Germline CDR1 is SGHRS and CDR2 is YFSETQ. The germline V and J ends were trimmed by 1 base and 2 bases, with 10 bases remaining between them. This CDR3 region has 14 residues. CDR3 amino acids: CASSLTKVPYEQYF. CDR3 in DNA: TGCGCCAGCAGCTTGACGAAGGTCCCCTACGAGCAGTACTTC.

This clone was seen a handful of times. The chain carries TRBV5-1 and TRBJ1-6; D is unresolved. This CDR3 is built from 14 residues. CDR1 is SGHRS, CDR2 YFSETQ, per germline. Trimming left V 0 bases short and J 10 bases short, with 11 bases between. CDR3 nucleotides: TGCGCCAGCAGCTTGGTTGCAGAAGGCTCACCCCTCCACTTT. It is translated as CASSLVAEGSPLHF.

This clone turned up a few times. The rearrangement links TRBV2 to TRBJ2-5; D is perhaps TRBD1 (6 bases). The CDR3 spans 15 residues. Trimming took 8 bases from V and 1 from J, leaving 17 bases between them. Germline CDR1 SNHLY, CDR2 FYNNEI. CDR3 sequence: CASVLQGTPQETQYF. Here the CDR3 DNA reads TGTGCCAGCGTATTACAGGGCACTCCCCAAGAGACCCAGTACTTC.

This clone has only a few counts. The J gene is TRBJ1-6, the V gene TRBV13; a weak D match, TRBD1 (6 bases). Germline V gene data show CDR1 as PRHDT and CDR2 as FYEKMQ (reference sequence). This CDR3 is 16 amino acids long. V dropped 3 bases and J dropped 8 bases, with 17 bases sitting between them. The CDR3 loop reads CASSLIRRGADSPLHF. DNA for the CDR3: TGTGCCAGCAGCTTGATTCGTCGGGGGGCCGATTCACCCCTCCACTTT.

This clone was picked up a small number of times. The chain employs TRBV25-1 and TRBJ2-7; D tentatively reads TRBD1 or TRBD2 (6 bases each). CDR1 and CDR2 from the germline V gene are MGHDK and SYGVNS. This CDR3 has 16 amino acids. V was clipped by 5 bases and J by 2 bases, with 19 bases between them. CDR3 protein: CASSPRGSGGPYEQYF. The CDR3, as DNA: TGTGCCAGCAGTCCCCGGGGCTCCGGGGGCCCCTACGAGCAGTACTTC.

This clone turned up a few times. This chain links TRBV29-1 with TRBJ1-1, with D hard to call. The length of the CDR3 is 14 residues. Germline CDR1 and CDR2: SQVTM and ANQGSEA. V was cut by 8 bases and J by 2 bases, with 18 bases left in between. The CDR3 bases are TGCAGCACCTCCGCGGCGACCGGTAACACTGAAGCTTTCTTT. Residues: CSTSAATGNTEAFF.

V is TRBV7-9 and J is TRBJ1-1; unclear D gene. Germline values: CDR1 SEHNR, CDR2 FQNEAQ (reference sequence). V lost 5 bases and J lost 11, with 15 bases in between. This CDR3 comprises 12 residues. DNA for the CDR3: TGTGCCAGCAGCCTAGTGCAGTTTGCTGCTTTCTTT. The encoded protein is CASSLVQFAAFF.

This clone turned up a few times. The chain employs TRBV7-2 and TRBJ2-3, with 8 bases fitting TRBD1. The V gene end was trimmed by 4 bases and the J gene end by 6 bases; junction bases not matched to a gene: 3. This CDR3 contains 13 residues. CDR1 and CDR2 from the germline V gene are SGHTA and FQGNSA. CDR3 amino acids: CASSWTGQDTQYF. For the CDR3, the DNA is TGTGCCAGCAGCTGGACAGGGCAGGATACGCAGTATTTT. Using reference TRBV7-2 and TRBJ2-3 for the parts outside the CDR3, the full variable domain is GAGVSQSPSNKVTEKGKDVELRCDPISGHTALYWYRQSLGQGLEFLIYFQGNSAPDKSGLPSDRFSAERTGGSVSTLTIQRTQQEDSAVYLCASSWTGQDTQYFGPGTRLTVL.

This clone was found a few times. The CDR3 sequence: CASSFPREQTQYF. In DNA form, the CDR3 reads TGTGCCAGCAGTTTTCCCAGGGAACAGACCCAGTACTTC. The chain recombines TRBV28 with TRBJ2-5; possible D gene TRBD1, 5 bases. The CDR3 is 13 amino acids. The V gene lost 3 bases and the J gene lost 6 bases, with 11 bases spanning the gap. Per the germline V gene, CDR1 is MDHEN and CDR2 is SYDVKM.

There are a few counts of this clone. The chain links TRBV29-1 to TRBJ1-5, with D possibly matching TRBD1 (5 bases). V shed 4 bases and J shed 4 bases, with 20 bases lying between them. Per the germline V gene, CDR1 is SQVTM and CDR2 is ANQGSEA. CDR3 length: 16 amino acids. In DNA form, the CDR3 reads TGCAGCGTTGCTGTCGGCCCCGTAGGGGTTAATCAGCCCCAGCATTTT. As protein: CSVAVGPVGVNQPQHF. Together with reference TRBV29-1 and TRBJ1-5, the CDR3 gives the full variable domain: SAVISQKPSRDICQRGTSLTIQCQVDSQVTMMFWYRQQPGQSLTLIATANQGSEATYESGFVIDKFPISRPNLTFSTLTVSNMSPEDSSIYLCSVAVGPVGVNQPQHFGDGTRLSIL.

This clone was seen a handful of times. This chain joins TRBV13 and TRBJ1-5, with a tentative D call TRBD1 (5 bases). The germline CDR1 and CDR2 sequences are PRHDT and FYEKMQ (reference sequence). With 2 bases removed from V and 1 base from J, the gap between germline ends came to 15 bases. This CDR3 has 17 residues. CDR3 loop: CASSLRGGRASNQPQHF. The CDR3 coding sequence is TGTGCCAGCAGCTTAAGGGGCGGTCGTGCCAGCAATCAGCCCCAGCATTTT.

The rearrangement uses TRBV5-4 and TRBJ2-1; 11 nucleotides line up with TRBD2. V was pared by 0 bases and J by 6 bases, with 8 bases of the junction left unmatched. Germline CDR1 is SGHNT and CDR2 is YYREEE (reference sequence). The CDR3 totals 17 residues. CDR3 sequence reads: CASSLARLAGPINEQFF. The CDR3 DNA is TGTGCCAGCAGCTTGGCCAGACTAGCGGGACCGATCAATGAGCAGTTCTTC.

This sequence joins TRBV7-2 and TRBJ2-7; the D call may be TRBD1 or TRBD2 (5 bases each). CDR1 and CDR2 from the germline V gene are SGHTA and FQGNSA. The CDR3 length is 13 residues. V was trimmed by 1 base and J by 7 bases, leaving 11 bases between them. CDR3 sequence: CASSLVSEGEQYF. CDR3 nucleotides: TGTGCCAGCAGCTTAGTGAGTGAGGGGGAGCAGTACTTC.

This clone was observed a handful of times. This chain joins TRBV7-2 and TRBJ1-2, with a tentative D call TRBD1 (6 bases). The CDR3 spans 14 residues. Germline CDR1 reads SGHTA; CDR2 reads FQGNSA. Trimming removed 5 bases from V and 1 base from J, with 11 bases in between. The CDR3 spells CASSPDRNNYGYTF. CDR3 in DNA: TGTGCCAGCAGCCCGGACAGAAATAACTATGGCTACACCTTC. Using reference TRBV7-2 and TRBJ1-2 for the parts outside the CDR3, the full variable domain is GAGVSQSPSNKVTEKGKDVELRCDPISGHTALYWYRQSLGQGLEFLIYFQGNSAPDKSGLPSDRFSAERTGGSVSTLTIQRTQQEDSAVYLCASSPDRNNYGYTFGSGTRLTVV.

This clone was seen more than once but under ten times. The rearrangement links TRBV5-4 to TRBJ2-3; D not certain. Germline V CDR1 and CDR2: SGHNT, YYREEE (reference sequence). CDR3 length: 13 amino acids. Trimming left V 4 bases short and J 0 bases short, with 6 bases between. For the CDR3, the DNA is TGTGCCAGCAGCAAAACTAGCACAGATACGCAGTATTTT. This encodes CASSKTSTDTQYF.

This chain joins TRBV19 and TRBJ1-1, with D unclear. Germline-derived CDR1 and CDR2 are LNHDA and SQIVND (reference sequence). The CDR3 totals 13 residues. V was clipped by 7 bases and J by 4 bases, with 13 bases between them. The CDR3 loop is CASTSSLGTEAFF. The CDR3 DNA reads as TGTGCCAGTACCTCCTCACTTGGCACTGAAGCTTTCTTT.

This clone was recorded a few times. CDR3 protein: CASSRLDGRAVGEQYF. The CDR3 region has the DNA TGTGCCAGCAGCCGTCTTGACGGGAGGGCCGTGGGGGAGCAGTACTTC. This chain joins TRBV25-1 and TRBJ2-7; 8 bases line up with TRBD2. Germline-derived CDR1 and CDR2 are MGHDK and SYGVNS. The CDR3 length is 16 residues. J lost 7 bases, V lost 6 bases, and 17 bases had no gene match.

The J gene is TRBJ2-1, the V gene TRBV7-2; 9 positions match TRBD2. Looked up from germline, CDR1 is SGHTA and CDR2 is FQGNSA. Trimming at V came to 5 bases and at J to 2 bases, leaving 7 bases not matched to a gene. The CDR3 contains 16 residues. The DNA for the CDR3 is TGTGCCAGCAGCCCACGGAGACTAGCGGCCTACAATGAGCAGTTCTTC. Protein sequence: CASSPRRLAAYNEQFF.

Remarks on this clone: Within the sample, other DNA sequences also encode this same CDR3. The chain links TRBV9 to TRBJ2-3, with D possibly being TRBD2 (5 bases). This CDR3 contains 14 residues. V was pared by 4 bases and J by 5 bases, with 14 bases between. The germline V gene has CDR1 SGDLS and CDR2 YYNGEE. CDR3 sequence (DNA): TGTGCCAGCAGCACCGGAACCGGAGGAGATACGCAGTATTTT. Translation: CASSTGTGGDTQYF.

This clone appeared a few times. The gene calls are TRBV29-1 and TRBJ1-1; 7 positions match TRBD1. CDR3 length: 14 residues. Germline lookup yields CDR1 SQVTM and CDR2 ANQGSEA. V was clipped by 4 bases and J by 5 bases; unmatched bases: 10. CDR3 protein: CSVAIGQTGTEAFF. The CDR3 bases are TGCAGCGTTGCCATAGGACAGACAGGGACTGAAGCTTTCTTT.

This clone has a handful of counts. The chain combines TRBV2 with TRBJ1-2, with D possibly being TRBD1 (5 bases). Germline assignment: CDR1 SNHLY and CDR2 FYNNEI. V gave up 7 bases and J gave up 2 bases, with 14 bases separating them. This CDR3 is 14 amino acids long. This chain's CDR3 is CASKYGGANYGYTF. The CDR3 region has the DNA TGTGCCAGCAAATATGGGGGAGCGAACTATGGCTACACCTTC.